This TCR beta chain was captured in a study of cytomegalovirus exposure and HLA in healthy donors. The study's findings and limits: The authors considered a cluster of highly shared sequence variants likely to be a sequencing artifact. HLA allele associations emerged for 17,000 or so TCR beta sequences in a later analysis, at 0.05 false discovery rate.

Trimming took 2 bases from V and 1 from J, leaving 6 bases between them. The germline V gene encodes CDR1 SGHRS and CDR2 YFSETQ. The CDR3 runs to 13 residues. The PCR employed 60 Vbeta primers together with 13 Jbeta primers. Produced via immunoSEQ multiplex PCR; TCRdb's table is partial and in-frame only. Of roughly 100,000 clones in the sample, roughly 71% were seen once. Notes on this clone: Its antigen is currently unknown.

The V call is TRBV5-1, the J call TRBJ1-1, with D possibly TRBD1 on 5 matching bases. The sequencing input was PBMCs. The receptor's source is a man in his forties or fifties in good health and CMV-seronegative. CDR3 in amino acids: CASSFTGNTEAFF. The CDR3 DNA reads TGCGCCAGCAGCTTTACAGGGAACACTGAAGCTTTCTTT.